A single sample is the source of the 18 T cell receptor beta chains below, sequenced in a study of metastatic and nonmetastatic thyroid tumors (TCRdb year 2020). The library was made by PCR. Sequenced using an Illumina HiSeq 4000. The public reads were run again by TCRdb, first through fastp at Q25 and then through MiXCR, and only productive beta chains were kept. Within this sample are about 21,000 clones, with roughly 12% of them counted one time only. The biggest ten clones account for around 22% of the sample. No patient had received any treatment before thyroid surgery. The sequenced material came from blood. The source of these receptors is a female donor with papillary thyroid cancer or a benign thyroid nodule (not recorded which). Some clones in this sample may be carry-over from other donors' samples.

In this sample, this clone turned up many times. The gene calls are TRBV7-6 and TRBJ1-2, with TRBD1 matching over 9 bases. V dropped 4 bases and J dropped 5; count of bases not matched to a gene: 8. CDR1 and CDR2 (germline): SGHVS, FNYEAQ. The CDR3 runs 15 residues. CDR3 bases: TGTGCCAGCAGCTCGCGGGACAGGGATGGATATGGCTACACCTTC. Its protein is CASSSRDRDGYGYTF.

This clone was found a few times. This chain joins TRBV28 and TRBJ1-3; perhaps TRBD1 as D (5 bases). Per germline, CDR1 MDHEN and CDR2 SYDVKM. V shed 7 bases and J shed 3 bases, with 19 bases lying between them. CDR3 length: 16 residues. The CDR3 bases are TGTGCCAGCATCCCTACCCAGGGTACGGGTGGAAACACCATATATTTT. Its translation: CASIPTQGTGGNTIYF.

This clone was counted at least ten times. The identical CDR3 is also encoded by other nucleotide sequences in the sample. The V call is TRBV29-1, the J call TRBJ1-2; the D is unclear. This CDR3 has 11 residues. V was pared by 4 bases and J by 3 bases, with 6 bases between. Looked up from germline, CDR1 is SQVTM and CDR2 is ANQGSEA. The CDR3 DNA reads TGCAGCGTTGGAGGGTACTATGGCTACACCTTC. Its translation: CSVGGYYGYTF.

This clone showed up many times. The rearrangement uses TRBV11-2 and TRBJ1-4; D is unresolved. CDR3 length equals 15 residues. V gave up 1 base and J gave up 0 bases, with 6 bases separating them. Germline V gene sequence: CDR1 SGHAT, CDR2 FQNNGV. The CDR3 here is CASSLGPATNEKLFF. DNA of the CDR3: TGTGCCAGCAGCTTAGGGCCAGCAACTAATGAAAAACTGTTTTTT.

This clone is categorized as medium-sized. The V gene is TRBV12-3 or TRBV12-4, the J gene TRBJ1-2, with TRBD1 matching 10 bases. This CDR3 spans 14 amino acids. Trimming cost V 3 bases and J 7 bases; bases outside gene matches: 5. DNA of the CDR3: TGTGCCAGCAGTTTCTTGGACAGGGGGGCTGGCTACACCTTC. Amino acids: CASSFLDRGAGYTF.

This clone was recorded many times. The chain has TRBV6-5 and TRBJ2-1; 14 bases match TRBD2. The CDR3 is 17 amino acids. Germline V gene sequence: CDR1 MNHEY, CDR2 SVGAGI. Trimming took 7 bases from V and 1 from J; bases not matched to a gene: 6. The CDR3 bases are TGTGCCAGCATCGGGACTAGCGGGAGAGGGTCCTACAATGAGCAGTTCTTC. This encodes CASIGTSGRGSYNEQFF.

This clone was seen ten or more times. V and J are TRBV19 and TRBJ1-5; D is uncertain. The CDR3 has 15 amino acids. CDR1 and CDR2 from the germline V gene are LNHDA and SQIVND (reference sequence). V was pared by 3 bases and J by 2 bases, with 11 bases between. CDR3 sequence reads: CASSIMVTGNQPQHF. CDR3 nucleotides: TGTGCCAGTAGTATTATGGTGACGGGCAATCAGCCCCAGCATTTT.

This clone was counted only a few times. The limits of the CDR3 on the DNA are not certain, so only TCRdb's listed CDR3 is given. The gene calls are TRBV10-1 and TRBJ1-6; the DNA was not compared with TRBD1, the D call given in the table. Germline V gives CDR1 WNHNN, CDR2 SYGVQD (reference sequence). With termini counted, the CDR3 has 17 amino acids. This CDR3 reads CASSESGQVGGGSSHHF.

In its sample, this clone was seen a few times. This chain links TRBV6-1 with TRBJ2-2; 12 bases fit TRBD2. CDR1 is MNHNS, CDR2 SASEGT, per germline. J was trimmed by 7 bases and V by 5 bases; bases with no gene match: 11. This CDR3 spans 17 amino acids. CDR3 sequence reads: CASSKGLAGLTGGELFF. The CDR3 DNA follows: TGTGCCAGCAGTAAAGGACTAGCGGGGCTAACGGGCGGGGAGCTGTTTTTT.

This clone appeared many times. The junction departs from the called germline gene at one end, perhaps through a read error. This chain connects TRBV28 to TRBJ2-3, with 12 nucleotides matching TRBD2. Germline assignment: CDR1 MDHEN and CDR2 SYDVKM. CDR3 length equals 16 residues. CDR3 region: CASSLWTSGITDTQYF. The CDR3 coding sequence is TGTGCCAGCAGTCTATGGACTAGCGGGATCACAGATACGCAGTATTTT.

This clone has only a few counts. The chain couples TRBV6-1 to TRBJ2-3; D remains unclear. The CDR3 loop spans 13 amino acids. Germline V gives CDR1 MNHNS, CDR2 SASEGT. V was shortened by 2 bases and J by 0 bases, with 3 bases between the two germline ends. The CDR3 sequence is CASSEKSTDTQYF. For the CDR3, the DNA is TGTGCCAGCAGTGAAAAGAGCACAGATACGCAGTATTTT.

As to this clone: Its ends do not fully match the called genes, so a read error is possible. CDR3 nucleotides: TGTGCCAGCATCTTAACAGTGGGCTCCTACAATGAGCAGTTCTTC. Its protein is CASILTVGSYNEQFF. The J gene is TRBJ2-1, the V gene TRBV7-3, with unresolved D. This CDR3 has 15 amino acids. From germline, CDR1 is SGHTA and CDR2 FQGTGA.

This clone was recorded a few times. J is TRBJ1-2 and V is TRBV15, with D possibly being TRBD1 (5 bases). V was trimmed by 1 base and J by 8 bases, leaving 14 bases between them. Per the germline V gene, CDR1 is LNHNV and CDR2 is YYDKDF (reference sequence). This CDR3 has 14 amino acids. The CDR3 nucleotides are TGTGCCACCAGCAGAGTAGTGAGGGGAGTAGGCTACACCTTC. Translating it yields CATSRVVRGVGYTF.

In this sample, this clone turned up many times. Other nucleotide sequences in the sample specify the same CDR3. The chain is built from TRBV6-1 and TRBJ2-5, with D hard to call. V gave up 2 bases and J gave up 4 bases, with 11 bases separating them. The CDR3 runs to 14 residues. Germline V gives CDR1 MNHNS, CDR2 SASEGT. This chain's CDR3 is CASSEISSLETQYF. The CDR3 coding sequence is TGTGCCAGCAGTGAAATCTCGAGCTTAGAGACCCAGTACTTC.

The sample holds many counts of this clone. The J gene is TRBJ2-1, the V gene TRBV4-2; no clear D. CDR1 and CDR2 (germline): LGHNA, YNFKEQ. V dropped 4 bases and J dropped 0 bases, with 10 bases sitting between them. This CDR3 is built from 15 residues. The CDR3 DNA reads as TGTGCCAGCAGCCTTCGACTTAGCTCCTACAATGAGCAGTTCTTC. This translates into CASSLRLSSYNEQFF.

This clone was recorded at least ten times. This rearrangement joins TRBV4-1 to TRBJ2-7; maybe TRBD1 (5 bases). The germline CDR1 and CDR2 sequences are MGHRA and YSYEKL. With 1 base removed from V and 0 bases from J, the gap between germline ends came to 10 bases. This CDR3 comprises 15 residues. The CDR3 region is CASSQVHRSSYEQYF. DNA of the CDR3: TGCGCCAGCAGCCAAGTCCACAGGAGCTCCTACGAGCAGTACTTC.

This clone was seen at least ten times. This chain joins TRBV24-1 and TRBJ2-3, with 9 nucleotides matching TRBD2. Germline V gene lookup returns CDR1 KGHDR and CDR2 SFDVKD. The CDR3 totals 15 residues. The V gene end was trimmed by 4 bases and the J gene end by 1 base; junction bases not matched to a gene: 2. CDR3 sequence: CATSEASGGTDTQYF. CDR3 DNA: TGTGCCACCAGTGAGGCTAGCGGGGGCACAGATACGCAGTATTTT.

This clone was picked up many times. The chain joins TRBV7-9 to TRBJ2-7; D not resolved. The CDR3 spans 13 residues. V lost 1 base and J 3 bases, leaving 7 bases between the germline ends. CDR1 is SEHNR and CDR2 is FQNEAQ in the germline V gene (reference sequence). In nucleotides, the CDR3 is TGTGCCAGCAGCTTAGTCGGAGTCTACGAGCAGTACTTC. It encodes CASSLVGVYEQYF.